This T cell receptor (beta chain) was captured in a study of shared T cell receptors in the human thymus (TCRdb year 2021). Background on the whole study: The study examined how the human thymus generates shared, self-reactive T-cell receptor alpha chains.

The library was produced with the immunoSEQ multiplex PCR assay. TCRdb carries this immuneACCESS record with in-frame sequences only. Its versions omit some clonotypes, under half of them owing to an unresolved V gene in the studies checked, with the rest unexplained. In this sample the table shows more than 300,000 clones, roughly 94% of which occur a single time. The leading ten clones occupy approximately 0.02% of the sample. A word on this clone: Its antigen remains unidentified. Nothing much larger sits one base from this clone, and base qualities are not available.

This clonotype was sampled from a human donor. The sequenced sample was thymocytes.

At the DNA level, the sequence is TGTGCCAGCAGCTTCGACAGGGATCTAGGCACCGGGGAGCTGTTTTTT. Its protein reads: CASSFDRDLGTGELFF. The chain is made from TRBV11-2 and TRBJ2-2; 7 middle bases align to TRBD1. V is cut back by 3 bases and J by 4 bases, with 8 bases in the junction unmatched. CDR1 and CDR2 were assigned from the germline V gene as SGHAT and FQNNGV. The CDR3 measures 16 amino acids from cysteine to phenylalanine. This entry keeps only the CDR3 DNA: 48 bases, framed from base 1.